The entry that follows covers one T cell receptor beta chain sequence. This entry comes from a study of shared clonotypes between healthy human individuals. The CDR3 sequence is 12 residues long. In germline, CDR1 is ENHRY, CDR2 SYGVKD. Trimming shortened V by 9 bases and J by 1 base, and 9 bases separated the two germline ends. Per the original data handling: ImmunoSEQ gave junction-only sequences without quality scores, so filtering differed. TCRdb's copy holds only in-frame clones and misses some; the assay was immunoSEQ multiplex PCR. D and trimming come from the DNA, and the V and J calls and clone size come from that table. The sample holds over a million clones, approximately 98% seen once.

The receptor was derived from a man aged 25-45 years in good health. Sequences were obtained from naive CD4+ T cells sorted from blood. Subset reported: CD45RA+ positively selected. The rearrangement links TRBV10-3 to TRBJ1-1; D is possibly TRBD1 (5 bases). The CDR3 loop is CAIGHQNTEAFF. The CDR3 DNA reads as TGTGCCATAGGACACCAGAACACTGAAGCTTTCTTT.